What follows are 26 T cell receptor beta chains derived from one specimen sequenced in a study of identical twins. TCRdb independently ran MiXCR on the 5' RACE reads; one entry per CDR3 protein. The data contain hundreds of thousands of distinct CDR3 sequences, 5.5% to 6.5% of them singletons. Sequencing was carried out using naive T cells sorted from blood. Receptors were obtained from a man aged 18 to 29 in good health.

This clonotype has only a few counts. This rearrangement joins TRBV19 to TRBJ1-5; D is unresolved. V lost 4 bases and J lost 0, with 10 bases in between. Germline V CDR1 and CDR2: LNHDA, SQIVND (reference sequence). This CDR3 region has 15 residues. CDR3 DNA sequence: TGTGCCAGTAGTAACGTTCTGAATAGCAATCAGCCCCAGCATTTT. This sequence encodes CASSNVLNSNQPQHF.

This clonotype was observed a handful of times. This chain connects TRBV4-1 to TRBJ1-5; no clear D. The CDR3 has 15 amino acids. The germline V gene has CDR1 MGHRA and CDR2 YSYEKL. V lost 0 bases and J 9 bases, leaving 15 bases between the germline ends. CDR3 loop: CASSQDIRGVGPQHF. Written as DNA, the CDR3 is TGCGCCAGCAGCCAAGATATTCGGGGAGTGGGGCCCCAGCATTTT.

This clonotype was detected ten times or more. In DNA, the CDR3 is TGTGCCAGCAGTTTGGTGCCATCACCCCTCCACTTT. Its protein is CASSLVPSPLHF. The chain carries TRBV12-3 or TRBV12-4 and TRBJ1-6; D gene uncertain. Trimming pared 3 bases from V and 10 bases from J, leaving 7 bases between. This CDR3 region has 12 residues.

In regard to this clonotype: A much larger clone sits a single nucleotide away, making a read error possible. V gene TRBV12-3 or TRBV12-4 combines with J gene TRBJ2-1; TRBD1 agrees at 9 bases. The end of the DNA is better explained by TRBJ2-7, so the J call may be wrong. The CDR3 totals 15 residues. CDR3 bases: TGTGCCAGCAGTTTTGGGACAGGGCTCACCACTGAGCAGTACTTC. Translation: CASSFGTGLTTEQYF.

This chain joins TRBV12-3 or TRBV12-4 and TRBJ2-1; 11 bases match TRBD1. The CDR3 length is 12 residues. The CDR3 DNA reads as TGTGCTTCAGGGACAGGGGGCAATGAGCAGTTCTTC. This sequence encodes CASGTGGNEQFF.

There are many counts of this clonotype. This chain links TRBV15 with TRBJ2-1, with 7 nucleotides matching TRBD1. V lost 0 bases, J lost 6 bases, and 17 bases stayed unmatched. The CDR3 loop spans 19 amino acids. Germline V lookup: CDR1 LNHNV, CDR2 YYDKDF (reference sequence). The CDR3 nucleotides are TGTGCCACCAGCAGAGATCCGAAAAAGGAGACAGGGAAGTTCAATGAGCAGTTCTTC. Translated: CATSRDPKKETGKFNEQFF.

This chain links TRBV15 with TRBJ2-7; the D gene is possibly TRBD1 (6 bases). Germline assignment: CDR1 LNHNV and CDR2 YYDKDF (reference sequence). Deletions cut 2 bases from V and 6 bases from J, with 17 bases between. The CDR3 covers 15 residues. The CDR3 coding sequence is TGTGCCACCAGCAGACTAGCCTCCGCAGGGGTCGAGCAGTACTTC. It encodes CATSRLASAGVEQYF.

This clonotype came up a few times. The chain has TRBV5-5 and TRBJ2-2, with a possible D match to TRBD2 (6 bases). Trimming shortened V by 4 bases and J by 4 bases, and 14 bases separated the two germline ends. The length of the CDR3 is 15 residues. Germline loops: CDR1 SGHKS, CDR2 YYEKEE (reference sequence). The CDR3 DNA reads as TGTGCCAGCAGCCTCCGGGACTTCTTCACCGGGGAGCTGTTTTTT. Translated, it gives CASSLRDFFTGELFF.

At least ten counts were recorded for this clonotype. V is TRBV20-1 and J is TRBJ2-1; TRBD1 aligns across 12 bases. The length of the CDR3 is 16 residues. Looked up from germline, CDR1 is DFQATT and CDR2 is SNEGSKA (reference sequence). The trim removed 0 bases at V and 7 bases at J, leaving 7 bases unmatched. CDR3 amino acids: CSARDWDRGRENEQFF. The CDR3 DNA follows: TGCAGTGCTAGAGACTGGGACAGGGGGCGTGAAAATGAGCAGTTCTTC.

The V gene is TRBV7-6, the J gene TRBJ2-3, with TRBD1 identical over 8 bases. The CDR3 is made up of 17 amino acids. The junction had 8 bases not matched to a gene; V was cut back by 1 base and J by 2 bases. Germline loops: CDR1 SGHVS, CDR2 FNYEAQ. The CDR3 sequence: CASSLGAGGFYTDTQYF. The CDR3 DNA reads TGTGCCAGCAGCTTAGGTGCAGGGGGCTTCTACACAGATACGCAGTATTTT.

This clonotype was seen repeatedly, ten times or more. The chain is built from TRBV29-1 and TRBJ2-1, with D maybe TRBD2 (5 bases). Trimming left V 0 bases short and J 2 bases short, with 14 bases between. In germline, CDR1 is SQVTM, CDR2 ANQGSEA. The CDR3 runs 16 residues. The CDR3 here is CSVEESEAAAYNEQFF. CDR3 DNA sequence: TGCAGCGTTGAAGAATCGGAAGCGGCGGCCTACAATGAGCAGTTCTTC.

This clonotype was observed at least ten times. The rearrangement joins TRBV25-1 to TRBJ2-5; 7 nucleotides agree with TRBD1. The CDR3 sequence is 18 residues long. Germline CDR1 MGHDK, CDR2 SYGVNS. V was clipped by 3 bases and J by 4 bases; unmatched bases: 17. The CDR3 is CASSDTNVDRVWRETQYF. CDR3 coding DNA: TGTGCCAGCAGTGATACGAACGTCGACAGGGTCTGGCGAGAGACCCAGTACTTC.

This clonotype has just a few counts. The genes are TRBV4-1 and TRBJ1-5; D not certain. Germline V gene data show CDR1 as MGHRA and CDR2 as YSYEKL. The CDR3 length is 15 residues. V lost 1 base and J 1 base, leaving 8 bases between the germline ends. CDR3 DNA sequence: TGCGCCAGCAGCCAAGTTCCGGACAGCAATCAGCCCCAGCATTTT. Translating it yields CASSQVPDSNQPQHF.

In its sample, this clonotype was seen many times. The CDR3 DNA reads as TGTGCCAGTATCGACAGCAGTAATGAAAAACTGTTTTTT. Its protein product is CASIDSSNEKLFF. V gene TRBV19 combines with J gene TRBJ1-4, with TRBD1 as a possible D gene (5 bases). This CDR3 is 13 amino acids long. Germline CDR1 LNHDA, CDR2 SQIVND (reference sequence). With 7 bases removed from V and 4 bases from J, the gap between germline ends came to 10 bases.

Ten or more counts support this clonotype. This chain uses TRBV7-3 with TRBJ2-1; D may be TRBD2 (6 bases). CDR3 length: 16 amino acids. Trimming removed 1 base from V and 7 bases from J, with 17 bases in between. Germline V gene data show CDR1 as SGHTA and CDR2 as FQGTGA. CDR3 in amino acids: CASSLIGGGTGNEQFF. CDR3 DNA: TGTGCCAGCAGCTTAATTGGCGGCGGGACTGGGAATGAGCAGTTCTTC.

The rearrangement links TRBV29-1 to TRBJ2-1; D gene uncertain. The CDR3 is 11 amino acids. The germline V and J ends were trimmed by 3 bases and 10 bases, with 10 bases remaining between them. Per germline, CDR1 SQVTM and CDR2 ANQGSEA. This CDR3 is CSVDDSVEQFF. The CDR3 bases are TGCAGCGTTGATGATTCGGTGGAGCAGTTCTTC.

The chain has TRBV7-9 and TRBJ2-7; weak D call: TRBD1 (5 bases). The CDR3 runs to 12 residues. V lost 5 bases and J 12 bases, leaving 17 bases between the germline ends. Germline V gene lookup returns CDR1 SEHNR and CDR2 FQNEAQ (reference sequence). CDR3 region: CASSLGQAPLYV. The CDR3 DNA reads TGTGCCAGCAGCCTGGGGCAGGCACCGCTGTACGTC.

At least ten counts were recorded for this clonotype. The rearrangement uses TRBV5-1 and TRBJ2-1; 8 nucleotides match TRBD2. V shed 6 bases and J 0 bases; nucleotides not matched to a gene: 8. In germline, CDR1 is SGHRS, CDR2 YFSETQ. This CDR3 has 16 amino acids. As DNA, the CDR3 is TGCGCCAGCAACTCCAAGCGGGAGAGCTCCTACAATGAGCAGTTCTTC. Translated, it gives CASNSKRESSYNEQFF.

The chain uses TRBV6-1 and TRBJ2-1; 12 bases fit TRBD2. The CDR3 consists of 16 residues. The V and J ends lost 6 bases and 4 bases, in that order; junction bases with no gene match: 7. Germline lookup yields CDR1 MNHNS and CDR2 SASEGT. The CDR3 nucleotides read TGTGCCAGCAGCCTCGGGACTAGCGGGCCTTACAATGAGCAGTTCTTC. It specifies CASSLGTSGPYNEQFF.

This clonotype was seen more than once but under ten times. The chain couples TRBV12-3 or TRBV12-4 to TRBJ1-2, with a weak D call TRBD1 (6 bases). The CDR3 totals 14 residues. V lost 5 bases, J lost 6 bases, and 16 bases lay in between. Here the CDR3 DNA reads TGTGCCAGCAGTAGACTACAGGGTGGAGATGGCTACACCTTC. Encoded protein: CASSRLQGGDGYTF.

The sample holds many counts of this clonotype. The rearrangement uses TRBV12-3 or TRBV12-4 and TRBJ2-3, with D unclear. V gave up 5 bases and J gave up 0 bases, with 9 bases separating them. The length of the CDR3 is 14 residues. The CDR3, as DNA: TGTGCCAGCAGTAAATGGCGTAGCACAGATACGCAGTATTTT. Its protein product is CASSKWRSTDTQYF.

In its sample, this clonotype was seen many times. The chain combines TRBV5-1 with TRBJ1-4, with no clear D. The CDR3 loop spans 16 amino acids. Deletions cut 3 bases from V and 0 bases from J, with 12 bases between. Germline loops: CDR1 SGHRS, CDR2 YFSETQ. The CDR3 is CASSWTTAATNEKLFF. The DNA for the CDR3 is TGCGCCAGCAGCTGGACCACAGCCGCAACTAATGAAAAACTGTTTTTT.

This clonotype was counted at least ten times. The gene calls are TRBV28 and TRBJ2-1; 8 nucleotides align to TRBD2. Germline V lookup: CDR1 MDHEN, CDR2 SYDVKM. J lost 8 bases, V lost 3 bases, and 6 bases had no gene match. The CDR3 has 14 residues. As DNA, the CDR3 is TGTGCCAGCAGTTTTGGACTAGCCTTCGATGAGCAGTTCTTC. Its translation: CASSFGLAFDEQFF.

This clonotype has ten or more counts. The V call is TRBV20-1, the J call TRBJ1-2; TRBD1 agrees at 8 bases. The germline V gene encodes CDR1 DFQATT and CDR2 SNEGSKA (reference sequence). CDR3 length: 14 residues. The V gene end was trimmed by 1 base and the J gene end by 8 bases; junction bases not matched to a gene: 9. CDR3 sequence: CSARVAGGTRGYTF. CDR3 nucleotide sequence: TGCAGTGCTAGAGTCGCAGGGGGCACAAGGGGCTACACCTTC.

This clonotype was recorded many times. The CDR3 here is CSARDLGNEQFF. CDR3 nucleotide sequence: TGCAGTGCTAGAGATCTCGGCAATGAGCAGTTCTTC. The J gene is TRBJ2-1, the V gene TRBV20-1, with D unclear. Germline V gene sequence: CDR1 DFQATT, CDR2 SNEGSKA (reference sequence). This CDR3 has 12 amino acids. V was pared by 0 bases and J by 6 bases, with 6 bases between.

This clonotype has ten or more counts. This sequence joins TRBV28 and TRBJ2-3; TRBD1 matches 7 bases. The V segment lost 5 bases and the J segment 4 bases; nucleotides outside the gene matches: 6. Germline CDR1 reads MDHEN; CDR2 reads SYDVKM. The CDR3 spans 14 residues. CDR3 region: CASSARQGPDTQYF. The CDR3, as DNA: TGTGCCAGCAGTGCTAGACAGGGTCCAGATACGCAGTATTTT.